Sequencing of this TCR beta chain was carried out in a study of shared clonotypes between healthy human individuals. Study background: Each donor's CD4 naive and CD4 memory cells filled three plates apiece, CD8 naive two, and CD8 memory one.

Donors comprised only Caucasian adults living in Nashville, Tennessee. Study observations and caveats: Clonotype sharing among donors likely depends on sequencing depth.

TCRdb's table, derived via immunoSEQ multiplex PCR, lists solely in-frame clones and lacks some. This repertoire shows roughly 1,100,000 clones, approximately 72% found once; its top ten account for 1.4% to 1.5%. About this clone: Its cognate antigen is unknown. This specimen includes other DNA sequences encoding the same CDR3.

The sequencing sample was made of memory CD4+ T cells sorted from blood. Documented subset: CD45RA-negative fraction. The TCR originated in a man between 18 and 29 years old in good health.

CDR3 bases: TGTGCCAGCAGCCCCGGGACAGTTAGCAATCAGCCCCAGCATTTT. Its translation: CASSPGTVSNQPQHF. The rearrangement links TRBV27 to TRBJ1-5; 7 bases match TRBD1. Trimming cost V 6 bases and J 0 bases; bases outside gene matches: 5. CDR1 is MNHEY, CDR2 SMNVEV, per germline (reference sequence). The CDR3 totals 15 residues.